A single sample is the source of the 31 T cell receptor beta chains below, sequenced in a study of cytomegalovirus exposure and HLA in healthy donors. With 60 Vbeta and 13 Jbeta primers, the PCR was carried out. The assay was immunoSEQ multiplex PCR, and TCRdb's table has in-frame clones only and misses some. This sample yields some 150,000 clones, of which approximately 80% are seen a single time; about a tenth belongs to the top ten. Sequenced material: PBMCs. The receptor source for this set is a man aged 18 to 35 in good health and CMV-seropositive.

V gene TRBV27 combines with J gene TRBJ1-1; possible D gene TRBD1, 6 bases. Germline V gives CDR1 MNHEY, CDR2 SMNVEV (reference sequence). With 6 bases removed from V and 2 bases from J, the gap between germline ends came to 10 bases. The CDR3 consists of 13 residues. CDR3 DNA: TGTGCCAGCAGGGGGGCAGCCAACACTGAAGCTTTCTTT. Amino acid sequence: CASRGAANTEAFF.

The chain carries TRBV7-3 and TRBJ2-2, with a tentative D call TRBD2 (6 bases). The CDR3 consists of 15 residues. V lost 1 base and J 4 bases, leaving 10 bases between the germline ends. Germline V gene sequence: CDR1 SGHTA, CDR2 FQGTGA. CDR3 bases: TGTGCCAGCAGCTTAATGGGGGGTAGCACCGGGGAGCTGTTTTTT. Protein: CASSLMGGSTGELFF.

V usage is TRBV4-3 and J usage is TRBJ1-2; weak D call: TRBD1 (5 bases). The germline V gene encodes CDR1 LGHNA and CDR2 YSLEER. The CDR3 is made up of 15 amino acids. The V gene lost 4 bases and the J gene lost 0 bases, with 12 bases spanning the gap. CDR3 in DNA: TGCGCCAGCAGCCTGGACACCAAAACTAACTATGGCTACACCTTC. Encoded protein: CASSLDTKTNYGYTF.

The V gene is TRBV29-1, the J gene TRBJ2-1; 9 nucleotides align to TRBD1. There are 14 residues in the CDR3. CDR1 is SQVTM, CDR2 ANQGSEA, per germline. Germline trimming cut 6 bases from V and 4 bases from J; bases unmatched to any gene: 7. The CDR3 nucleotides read TGCAGCGTCGCGGGACAGGGCATGTACAATGAGCAGTTCTTC. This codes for CSVAGQGMYNEQFF.

The CDR3, as DNA: TGTGCCAGCAGCGAGGGGACAGGACGCAATCAGCCCCAGCATTTT. Protein product: CASSEGTGRNQPQHF. The gene calls are TRBV7-2 and TRBJ1-5; 8 nucleotides agree with TRBD1. In germline, CDR1 is SGHTA, CDR2 FQGNSA. This CDR3 spans 15 amino acids. V gave up 5 bases and J gave up 2 bases; unmatched junction bases: 5. Supplemented by reference TRBV7-2 and TRBJ1-5, the full variable domain reads GAGVSQSPSNKVTEKGKDVELRCDPISGHTALYWYRQSLGQGLEFLIYFQGNSAPDKSGLPSDRFSAERTGGSVSTLTIQRTQQEDSAVYLCASSEGTGRNQPQHFGDGTRLSIL.

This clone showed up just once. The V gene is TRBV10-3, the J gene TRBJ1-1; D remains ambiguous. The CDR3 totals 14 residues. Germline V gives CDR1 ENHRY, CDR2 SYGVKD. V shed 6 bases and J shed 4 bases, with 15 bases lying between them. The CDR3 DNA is TGTGCCATCAGGACCGCGGAACTGGGCACTGAAGCTTTCTTT. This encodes CAIRTAELGTEAFF.

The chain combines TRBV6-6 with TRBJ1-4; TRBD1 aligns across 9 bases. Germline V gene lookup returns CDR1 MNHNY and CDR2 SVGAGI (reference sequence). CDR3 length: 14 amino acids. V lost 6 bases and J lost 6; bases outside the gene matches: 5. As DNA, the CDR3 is TGTGCCAGCAGGGTGACAGGGGGGGATGAAAAACTGTTTTTT. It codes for CASRVTGGDEKLFF.

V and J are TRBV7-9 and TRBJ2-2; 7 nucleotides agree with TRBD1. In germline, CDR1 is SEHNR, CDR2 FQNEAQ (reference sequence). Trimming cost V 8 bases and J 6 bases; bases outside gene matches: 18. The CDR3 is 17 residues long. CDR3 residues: CASDTSQGQSIAGELFF. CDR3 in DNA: TGTGCCAGCGACACCTCACAGGGACAGAGTATCGCCGGGGAGCTGTTTTTT.

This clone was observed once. The CDR3 spells CASSQAGSNQPQHF. For the CDR3, the DNA is TGTGCCAGCAGCCAAGCGGGGAGCAATCAGCCCCAGCATTTT. The chain is built from TRBV7-2 and TRBJ1-5; D gene uncertain. Trimming pared 5 bases from V and 1 base from J, leaving 9 bases between. The CDR3 has 14 amino acids. CDR1 and CDR2 from the germline V gene are SGHTA and FQGNSA.

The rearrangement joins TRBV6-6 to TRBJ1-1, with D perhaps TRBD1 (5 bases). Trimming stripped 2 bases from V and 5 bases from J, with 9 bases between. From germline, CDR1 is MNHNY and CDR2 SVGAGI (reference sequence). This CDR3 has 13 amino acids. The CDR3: CASSYPTVTEAFF. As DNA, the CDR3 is TGTGCCAGCAGTTACCCGACAGTGACTGAAGCTTTCTTT.

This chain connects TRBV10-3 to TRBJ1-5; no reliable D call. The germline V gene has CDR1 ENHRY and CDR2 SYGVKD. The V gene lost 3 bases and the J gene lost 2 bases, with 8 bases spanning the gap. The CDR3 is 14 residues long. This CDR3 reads CAISDTPGNQPQHF. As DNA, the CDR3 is TGTGCCATCAGTGATACCCCGGGCAATCAGCCCCAGCATTTT.

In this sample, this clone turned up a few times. The CDR3 region is CASRIGGSYNEQFF. The CDR3 nucleotides are TGTGCCAGCAGAATCGGGGGCTCCTACAATGAGCAGTTCTTC. This sequence joins TRBV25-1 and TRBJ2-1; maybe TRBD2 (6 bases). Trimming shortened V by 6 bases and J by 0 bases, and 9 bases separated the two germline ends. The CDR3 has 14 residues. CDR1 is MGHDK, CDR2 SYGVNS, per germline. The variable domain in full, with the rest retrieved from reference TRBV25-1 and TRBJ2-1, is EADIYQTPRYLVIGTGKKITLECSQTMGHDKMYWYQQDPGMELHLIHYSYGVNSTEKGDLSSESTVSRIRTEHFPLTLESARPSHTSQYLCASRIGGSYNEQFFGPGTRLTVL.

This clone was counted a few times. Here the CDR3 DNA reads TGTGCCATCAGTGAACTAGAGGTCGGACAGCCCCAGCATTTT. It yields the protein CAISELEVGQPQHF. The rearrangement links TRBV10-3 to TRBJ1-5; D gene ambiguous. V was shortened by 3 bases and J by 7 bases, with 13 bases between the two germline ends. CDR1 and CDR2 from the germline V gene are ENHRY and SYGVKD. The CDR3 is 14 residues long.

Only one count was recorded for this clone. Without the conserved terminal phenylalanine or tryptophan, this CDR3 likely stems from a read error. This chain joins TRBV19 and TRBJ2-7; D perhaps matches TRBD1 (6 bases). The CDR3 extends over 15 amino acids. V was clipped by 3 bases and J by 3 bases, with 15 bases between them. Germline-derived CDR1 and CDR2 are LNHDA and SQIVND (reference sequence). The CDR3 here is CASSMPGTPFYEQYL. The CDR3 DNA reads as TGTGCCAGTAGTATGCCCGGGACACCATTCTACGAGCAGTACCTC.

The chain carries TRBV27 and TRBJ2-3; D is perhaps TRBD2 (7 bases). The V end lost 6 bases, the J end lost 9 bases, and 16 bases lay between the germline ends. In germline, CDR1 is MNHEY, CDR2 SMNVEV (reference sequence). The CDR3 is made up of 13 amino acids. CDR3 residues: CASRGWEGETQYF. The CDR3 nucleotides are TGTGCCAGCAGAGGGTGGGAGGGGGAAACGCAGTATTTT.

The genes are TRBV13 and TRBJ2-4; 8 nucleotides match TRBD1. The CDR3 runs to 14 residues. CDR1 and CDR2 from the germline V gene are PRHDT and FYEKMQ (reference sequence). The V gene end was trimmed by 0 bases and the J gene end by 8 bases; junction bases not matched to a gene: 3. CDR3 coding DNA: TGTGCCAGCAGCTTAGGGCAGGGGGCAGACATTCAGTACTTC. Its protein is CASSLGQGADIQYF.

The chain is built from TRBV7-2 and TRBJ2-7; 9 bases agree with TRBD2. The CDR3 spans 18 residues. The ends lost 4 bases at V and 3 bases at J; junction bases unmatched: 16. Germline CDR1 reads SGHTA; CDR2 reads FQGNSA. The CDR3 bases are TGTGCCAGCAGCTCGTCCCTTGATATGCTAGCGGGAAACTACGAGCAGTACTTC. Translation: CASSSSLDMLAGNYEQYF.

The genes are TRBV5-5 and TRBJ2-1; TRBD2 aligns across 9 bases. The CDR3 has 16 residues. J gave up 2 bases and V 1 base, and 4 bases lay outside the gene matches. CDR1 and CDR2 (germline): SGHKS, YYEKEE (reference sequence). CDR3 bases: TGTGCCAGCAGCTTGAGCGGGGGGATACCCTACAATGAGCAGTTCTTC. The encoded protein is CASSLSGGIPYNEQFF.

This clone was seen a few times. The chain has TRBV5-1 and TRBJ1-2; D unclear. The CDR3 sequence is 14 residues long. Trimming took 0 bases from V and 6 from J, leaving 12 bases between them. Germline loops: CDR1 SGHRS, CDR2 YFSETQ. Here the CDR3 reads CASSLEALAHGYTF. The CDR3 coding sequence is TGCGCCAGCAGCTTGGAAGCCCTAGCGCATGGCTACACCTTC.

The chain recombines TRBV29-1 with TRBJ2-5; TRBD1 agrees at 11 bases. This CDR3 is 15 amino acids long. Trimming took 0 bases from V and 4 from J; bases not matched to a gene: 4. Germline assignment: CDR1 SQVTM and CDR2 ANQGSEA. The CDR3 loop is CSVEDPGTGGETQYF. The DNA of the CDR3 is TGCAGCGTTGAAGATCCGGGGACAGGGGGAGAGACCCAGTACTTC.

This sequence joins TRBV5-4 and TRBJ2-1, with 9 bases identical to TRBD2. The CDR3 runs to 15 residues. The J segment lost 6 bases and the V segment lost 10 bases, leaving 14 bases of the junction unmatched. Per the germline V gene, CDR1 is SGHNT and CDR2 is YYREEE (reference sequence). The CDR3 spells CACAPSGTSGNEQFF. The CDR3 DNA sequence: TGTGCCTGTGCTCCTAGCGGGACGAGTGGCAATGAGCAGTTCTTC. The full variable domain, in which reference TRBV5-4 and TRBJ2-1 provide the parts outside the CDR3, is ETGVTQSPTHLIKTRGQQVTLRCSSQSGHNTVSWYQQALGQGPQFIFQYYREEENGRGNFPPRFSGLQFPNYSSELNVNALELDDSALYLCACAPSGTSGNEQFFGPGTRLTVL.

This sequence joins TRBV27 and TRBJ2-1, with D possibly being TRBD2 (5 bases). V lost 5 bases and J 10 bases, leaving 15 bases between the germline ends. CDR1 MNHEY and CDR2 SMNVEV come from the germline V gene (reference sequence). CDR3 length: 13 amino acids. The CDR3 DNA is TGTGCCAGCAGTCCTGGACTTCCTCGGGAGCAGTTCTTC. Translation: CASSPGLPREQFF.

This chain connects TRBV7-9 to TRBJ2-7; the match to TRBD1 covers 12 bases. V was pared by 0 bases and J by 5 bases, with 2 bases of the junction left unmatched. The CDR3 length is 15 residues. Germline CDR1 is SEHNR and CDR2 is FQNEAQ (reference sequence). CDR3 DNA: TGTGCCAGCAGCTTAGCGGGACAGGGGGCGAACGAGCAGTACTTC. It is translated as CASSLAGQGANEQYF.

In nucleotides, the CDR3 is TGTGCCAGTAGCCGACTGAACTCCTACGAGCAGTACTTC. It encodes CASSRLNSYEQYF. The V and J genes are TRBV19 and TRBJ2-7; unclear D gene. The germline gives CDR1 LNHDA, CDR2 SQIVND (reference sequence). Deletions cut 6 bases from V and 0 bases from J, with 9 bases between. The CDR3 runs to 13 residues.

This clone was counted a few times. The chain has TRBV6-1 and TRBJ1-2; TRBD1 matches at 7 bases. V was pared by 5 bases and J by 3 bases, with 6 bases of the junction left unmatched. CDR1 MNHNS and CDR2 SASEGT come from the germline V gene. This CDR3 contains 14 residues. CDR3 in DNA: TGTGCCAGCAGTCCTACAGACAGGGACTATGGCTACACCTTC. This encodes CASSPTDRDYGYTF.

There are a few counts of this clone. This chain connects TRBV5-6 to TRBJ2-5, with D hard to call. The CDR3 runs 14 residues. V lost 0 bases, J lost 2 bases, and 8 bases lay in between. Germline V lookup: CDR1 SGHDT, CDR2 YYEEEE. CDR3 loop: CASSLVPSQETQYF. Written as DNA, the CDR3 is TGTGCCAGCAGCTTGGTGCCTAGTCAAGAGACCCAGTACTTC.

CDR3 coding DNA: TGTGCCAGCAGTTTATCGAGGTCAGCTCTCTATGGCTACACCTTC. As protein: CASSLSRSALYGYTF. The V gene is TRBV27, the J gene TRBJ1-2; D is ambiguous. Germline CDR1 and CDR2: MNHEY and SMNVEV (reference sequence). CDR3 length: 15 amino acids. The germline V and J ends were trimmed by 0 bases and 4 bases, with 12 bases remaining between them.

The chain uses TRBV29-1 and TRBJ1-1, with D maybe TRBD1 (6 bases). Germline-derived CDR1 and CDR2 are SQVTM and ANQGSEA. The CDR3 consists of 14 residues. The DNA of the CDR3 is TGCAGGATTTCGCGGGGGGGCGTGAACACTGAAGCTTTCTTT. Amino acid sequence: CRISRGGVNTEAFF. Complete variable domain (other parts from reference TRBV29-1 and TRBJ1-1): SAVISQKPSRDICQRGTSLTIQCQVDSQVTMMFWYRQQPGQSLTLIATANQGSEATYESGFVIDKFPISRPNLTFSTLTVSNMSPEDSSIYLCRISRGGVNTEAFFGQGTRLTVV.

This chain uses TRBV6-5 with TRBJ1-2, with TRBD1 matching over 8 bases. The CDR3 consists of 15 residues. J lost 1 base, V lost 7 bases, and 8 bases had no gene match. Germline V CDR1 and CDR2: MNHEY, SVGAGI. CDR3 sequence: CASIPTGGNNYGYTF. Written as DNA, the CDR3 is TGTGCCAGCATTCCTACAGGGGGAAATAACTATGGCTACACCTTC.

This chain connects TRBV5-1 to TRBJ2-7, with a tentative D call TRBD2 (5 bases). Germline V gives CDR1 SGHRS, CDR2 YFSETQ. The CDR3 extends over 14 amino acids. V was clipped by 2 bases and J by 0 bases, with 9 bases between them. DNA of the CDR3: TGCGCCAGCAGCTTCAACAGCGGCTCCTACGAGCAGTACTTC. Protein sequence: CASSFNSGSYEQYF.

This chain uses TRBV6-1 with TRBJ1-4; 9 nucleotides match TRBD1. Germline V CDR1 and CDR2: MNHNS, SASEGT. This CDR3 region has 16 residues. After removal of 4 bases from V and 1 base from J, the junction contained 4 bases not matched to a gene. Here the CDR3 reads CASSAQGAETNEKLFF. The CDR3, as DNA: TGTGCCAGCAGTGCACAGGGGGCGGAAACTAATGAAAAACTGTTTTTT.